This TCR beta chain came from a study of cytotoxic CD8 clonotypes in ibrutinib-treated CLL. Overall study results and limits: Clonality showed a rise at ibrutinib response that reversed toward baseline at progression.

The CDR3 runs to 15 residues. CDR1 MNHEY and CDR2 SMNVEV come from the germline V gene (reference sequence). Unmatched junction bases numbered 6, after V lost 7 bases and J lost 4 bases. The source of around 2 micrograms of genomic DNA for TCR beta libraries was cryopreserved PBMCs. Details on this clone: Its matching antigen is unknown.

Data came from immunoSEQ multiplex PCR; TCRdb stores just in-frame clones and leaves some out. Here the sample spans a few hundred thousand clones, roughly 79% being singletons. Sequencing used PBMCs, obtained before ibrutinib treatment. The TCR was taken from a human donor with chronic lymphocytic leukemia. The chain links TRBV27 to TRBJ2-1; 11 bases map to TRBD2. The CDR3 loop reads CASNLAGGAYNEQFF. The DNA for the CDR3 is TGTGCCAGCAACCTAGCGGGAGGAGCTTACAATGAGCAGTTCTTC.